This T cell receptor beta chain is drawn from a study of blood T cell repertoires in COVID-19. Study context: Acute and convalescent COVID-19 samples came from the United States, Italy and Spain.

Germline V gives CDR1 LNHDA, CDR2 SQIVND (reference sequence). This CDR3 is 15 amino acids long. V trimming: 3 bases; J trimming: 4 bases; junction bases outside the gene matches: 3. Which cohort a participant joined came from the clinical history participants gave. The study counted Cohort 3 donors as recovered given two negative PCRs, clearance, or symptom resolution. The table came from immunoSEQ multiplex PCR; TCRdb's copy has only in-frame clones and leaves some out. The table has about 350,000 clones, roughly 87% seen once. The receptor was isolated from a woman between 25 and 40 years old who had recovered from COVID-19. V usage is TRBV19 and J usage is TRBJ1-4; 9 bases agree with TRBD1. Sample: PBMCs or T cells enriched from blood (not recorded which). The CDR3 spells CASSIGTGSNEKLFF. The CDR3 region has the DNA TGTGCCAGTAGTATCGGGACAGGGAGTAATGAAAAACTGTTTTTT.